This T cell receptor beta chain was profiled in a study of shared clonotypes between healthy human individuals. This clone showed up just once. Clones were read by immunoSEQ multiplex PCR, and TCRdb kept only the in-frame ones, dropping some. The sample has some 450,000 clones; around 77% are singletons. The CDR3 consists of 16 residues. The germline V gene has CDR1 SGHRS and CDR2 YFSETQ. Trimming shortened V by 4 bases and J by 0 bases, and 14 bases separated the two germline ends. The clonotype was recovered from a middle-aged woman in good health. Some clones in this sample may be carry-over from other donors' samples. V is TRBV5-1 and J is TRBJ2-1; TRBD2 is a possible D gene (6 bases). Sequences were obtained from PBMCs. DNA for the CDR3: TGCGCCAGCAGCCTCAGACTAGATAGCTCCTACAATGAGCAGTTCTTC. Protein sequence: CASSLRLDSSYNEQFF. Together with reference TRBV5-1 and TRBJ2-1, the CDR3 gives the full variable domain: KAGVTQTPRYLIKTRGQQVTLSCSPISGHRSVSWYQQTPGQGLQFLFEYFSETQRNKGNFPGRFSGRQFSNSRSEMNVSTLELGDSALYLCASSLRLDSSYNEQFFGPGTRLTVL.